The next 26 T cell receptor beta chains were all read from a single sample in a study of CD8 T cells in Susac syndrome. Reverse transcription of roughly 0.45 to 1 ug RNA used random hexamers. TCRdb recomputed calls from the immunoSEQ multiplex PCR reads with MiXCR, one row per CDR3 protein. The data contain a few hundred thousand distinct CDR3 sequences, approximately 90% of them singletons. The sample taken for sequencing was CD8+ T cells from PBMCs. All receptors come from a human donor with multiple sclerosis.

This clonotype was recorded once. The chain joins TRBV12-3 or TRBV12-4 to TRBJ1-1, with a weak D call TRBD1 (5 bases). This CDR3 is 12 amino acids long. Trimming cost V 2 bases and J 6 bases, with 7 bases left between them. The CDR3 loop is CASSLWGPEAFF. Here the CDR3 DNA reads TGTGCCAGCAGTTTATGGGGACCTGAAGCTTTCTTT.

The chain links TRBV7-9 to TRBJ1-1; 8 nucleotides line up with TRBD1. The trim removed 6 bases at V and 11 bases at J, leaving 11 bases unmatched. The CDR3 is made up of 13 amino acids. CDR1 SEHNR and CDR2 FQNEAQ come from the germline V gene (reference sequence). The CDR3 DNA reads as TGTGCCAGCAGGCCAGGACAGGGACACTCGGCTTTCTTT. Translating it yields CASRPGQGHSAFF.

The rearrangement joins TRBV2 to TRBJ2-5, with D possibly TRBD2 on 5 matching bases. The CDR3 runs to 13 residues. From germline, CDR1 is SNHLY and CDR2 FYNNEI. V was shortened by 8 bases and J by 4 bases, with 14 bases between the two germline ends. For the CDR3, the DNA is TGTGCCAGCCTTGGACTGAGGAGAGAGACCCAGTACTTC. Translating it yields CASLGLRRETQYF.

The chain has TRBV5-6 and TRBJ1-5; no clear D gene. Trimming pared 4 bases from V and 0 bases from J, leaving 5 bases between. This CDR3 has 13 amino acids. Germline V gene data show CDR1 as SGHDT and CDR2 as YYEEEE. The CDR3 DNA is TGTGCCAGCAGCCAACGTAGCAATCAGCCCCAGCATTTT. Its translation: CASSQRSNQPQHF.

The V gene is TRBV7-9, the J gene TRBJ1-2; no clear D gene. V shed 3 bases and J shed 5 bases, with 16 bases lying between them. Germline values: CDR1 SEHNR, CDR2 FQNEAQ (reference sequence). The CDR3 consists of 15 residues. The CDR3 sequence: CASSFALGTLYGYTF. In nucleotides, the CDR3 is TGTGCCAGCAGCTTCGCCCTCGGCACTCTTTATGGCTACACCTTC.

The chain uses TRBV7-9 and TRBJ2-1; 7 nucleotides agree with TRBD2. V shed 0 bases, J shed 9 bases, and the junction held 8 bases outside the gene matches. The CDR3 is made up of 15 amino acids. CDR1 and CDR2 from the germline V gene are SEHNR and FQNEAQ (reference sequence). This CDR3 reads CASSLAAGTTAEQFF. CDR3 nucleotide sequence: TGTGCCAGCAGCTTAGCGGCGGGGACTACGGCTGAGCAGTTCTTC.

V is TRBV9 and J is TRBJ2-1, with 14 positions matching TRBD2. This CDR3 comprises 19 residues. Germline V gives CDR1 SGDLS, CDR2 YYNGEE. The V and J ends lost 3 bases and 4 bases, in that order; junction bases with no gene match: 12. In nucleotides, the CDR3 is TGTGCCAGCAGCGGACCGGGACTAGCGGGAGCCTTGGGATACAATGAGCAGTTCTTC. Protein product: CASSGPGLAGALGYNEQFF. The full variable domain, its missing parts supplied by reference TRBV9 and TRBJ2-1, is DSGVTQTPKHLITATGQRVTLRCSPRSGDLSVYWYQQSLDQGLQFLIQYYNGEERAKGNILERFSAQQFPDLHSELNLSSLELGDSALYFCASSGPGLAGALGYNEQFFGPGTRLTVL.

The chain recombines TRBV12-3 or TRBV12-4 with TRBJ2-7, with D perhaps matching TRBD1 or TRBD2 (5 bases each). V lost 6 bases, J lost 4 bases, and 13 bases lay in between. The CDR3 is 13 residues long. The CDR3 spells CASSPEGEYEQYF. DNA for the CDR3: TGTGCCAGCAGCCCGGAAGGGGAGTACGAGCAGTACTTC.

This chain joins TRBV6-1 and TRBJ2-2, with TRBD2 matching over 8 bases. Trimming cost V 3 bases and J 4 bases; bases outside gene matches: 7. This CDR3 comprises 16 residues. Germline V lookup: CDR1 MNHNS, CDR2 SASEGT. For the CDR3, the DNA is TGTGCCAGCAGTGAGAAGATCGGGAGGGCCACCGGGGAGCTGTTTTTT. Amino acid sequence: CASSEKIGRATGELFF.

The V gene is TRBV30, the J gene TRBJ1-1, with D unresolved. The CDR3 contains 10 residues. Deletions cut 8 bases from V and 3 bases from J, with 7 bases between. The germline V gene encodes CDR1 GTSNPN and CDR2 SVGIG (reference sequence). As DNA, the CDR3 is TGTGCCATCCGTTACACTGAAGCTTTCTTT. Residues: CAIRYTEAFF.

The CDR3 here is CASEDLGAGAYNEQFF. The CDR3 nucleotides are TGTGCCAGCGAGGACCTAGGGGCGGGGGCTTACAATGAGCAGTTCTTC. This sequence joins TRBV2 and TRBJ2-1, with D perhaps matching TRBD2 (7 bases). The V gene lost 8 bases and the J gene lost 4 bases, with 21 bases spanning the gap. CDR1 and CDR2 from the germline V gene are SNHLY and FYNNEI. The CDR3 is 16 residues long.

V gene TRBV6-2 or TRBV6-3 combines with J gene TRBJ1-5, with TRBD1 as a possible D gene (6 bases). Per germline, CDR1 MNHEY and CDR2 SVGEGT. This CDR3 comprises 14 residues. V lost 2 bases, J lost 6 bases, and 11 bases lay in between. CDR3 DNA: TGTGCCAGCAGTTACGGGACAATGGGTCAGCCCCAGCATTTT. Its protein product is CASSYGTMGQPQHF.

The rearrangement links TRBV16 to TRBJ2-7; D gene ambiguous. V lost 2 bases, J lost 3 bases, and 11 bases lay in between. There are 14 residues in the CDR3. Germline CDR1 is KGHSY and CDR2 is FQNENV. CDR3 loop: CASSQRLGFYEQYF. The CDR3 DNA sequence: TGTGCCAGCAGCCAAAGGCTAGGATTCTACGAGCAGTACTTC.

The genes are TRBV12-3 or TRBV12-4 and TRBJ1-1; weak D call: TRBD1 (5 bases). The CDR3 length is 14 residues. Trimming removed 1 base from V and 1 base from J, with 7 bases in between. The CDR3 loop reads CASSLDRRNTEAFF. CDR3 coding DNA: TGTGCCAGCAGTTTAGACAGGAGGAACACTGAAGCTTTCTTT.

The CDR3 region is CSARDAAPLAGGDYNEQFF. The CDR3 DNA follows: TGCAGTGCTAGAGATGCTGCTCCCCTAGCGGGAGGTGACTACAATGAGCAGTTCTTC. V gene TRBV20-1 combines with J gene TRBJ2-1; 11 nucleotides line up with TRBD2. CDR1 is DFQATT and CDR2 is SNEGSKA in the germline V gene (reference sequence). This CDR3 is 19 amino acids long. With 0 bases clipped from V and 3 bases from J, the junction kept 13 bases outside the gene matches.

Worth noting for this clonotype: The junction departs from germline at one end; a sequencing error may be responsible. The chain recombines TRBV5-4 with TRBJ1-2; unclear D gene. In germline, CDR1 is SGHNT, CDR2 YYREEE (reference sequence). CDR3 length: 13 amino acids. CDR3 amino acids: CASSSIISKTDYF. The CDR3 nucleotides read TGTGCCAGCAGCTCAATCATATCTAAGACGGACTACTTC.

The genes are TRBV27 and TRBJ2-7; D gene uncertain. Germline CDR1 is MNHEY and CDR2 is SMNVEV (reference sequence). V was pared by 2 bases and J by 0 bases, with 5 bases between. The CDR3 sequence is 13 residues long. The CDR3 here is CASSLATSYEQYF. In DNA form, the CDR3 reads TGTGCCAGCAGTTTAGCAACCTCCTACGAGCAGTACTTC.

The V and J genes are TRBV29-1 and TRBJ2-1; D gene uncertain. The CDR3 spans 17 residues. Germline CDR1 and CDR2: SQVTM and ANQGSEA. The V end was cut by 4 bases, the J end by 5 bases, with 24 bases between. CDR3: CSVGSYVWDPPDNEQFF. The CDR3 DNA reads TGCAGCGTTGGATCTTACGTATGGGATCCCCCTGACAATGAGCAGTTCTTC.

This rearrangement joins TRBV13 to TRBJ2-1; 11 bases fit TRBD2. Germline CDR1 and CDR2: PRHDT and FYEKMQ (reference sequence). V was pared by 5 bases and J by 6 bases, with 12 bases of the junction left unmatched. This CDR3 comprises 17 residues. CDR3 sequence (DNA): TGTGCCAGCAGCACTTTCCGTAGCGGGAGGGTGCCCAATGAGCAGTTCTTC. Amino acid sequence: CASSTFRSGRVPNEQFF.

This chain uses TRBV2 with TRBJ1-1, with D possibly TRBD1 on 5 matching bases. The CDR3 has 14 residues. Trimming removed 10 bases at V and 4 bases at J, with 19 bases between. Germline V gene lookup returns CDR1 SNHLY and CDR2 FYNNEI. CDR3 region: CATLGPGGATEAFF. CDR3 in DNA: TGTGCCACCTTGGGGCCGGGAGGGGCCACTGAAGCTTTCTTT.

The chain links TRBV13 to TRBJ1-2; 10 bases align to TRBD1. Germline V gene sequence: CDR1 PRHDT, CDR2 FYEKMQ (reference sequence). V lost 5 bases, J lost 5 bases, and 11 bases stayed unmatched. This CDR3 is 16 amino acids long. CDR3 amino acids: CASSPKGQGPAYGYTF. The DNA for the CDR3 is TGTGCCAGCAGCCCCAAGGGACAGGGGCCCGCTTATGGCTACACCTTC.

This clonotype was recorded once. The chain employs TRBV3-1 and TRBJ2-1; 12 bases line up with TRBD2. The CDR3 is 16 amino acids. Germline loops: CDR1 LGHDT, CDR2 YNNKEL (reference sequence). Trimming removed 4 bases from V and 4 bases from J; junction bases left unmatched: 5. This CDR3 is CASSPGTSGPYNEQFF. DNA for the CDR3: TGTGCCAGCAGCCCTGGGACTAGCGGGCCTTACAATGAGCAGTTCTTC.

The gene calls are TRBV7-2 and TRBJ1-6, with D unclear. V lost 6 bases and J 9 bases, leaving 9 bases between the germline ends. Germline V gene data show CDR1 as SGHTA and CDR2 as FQGNSA. The CDR3 spans 12 residues. CDR3 loop: CASSLSGSPLHF. The CDR3 nucleotides read TGTGCCAGCAGTTTATCTGGTTCACCCCTCCACTTT.

This sequence joins TRBV20-1 and TRBJ2-7, with a weak D call TRBD2 (5 bases). The CDR3 is made up of 13 amino acids. The ends were cut back, 3 bases at V and 5 bases at J, with 14 bases in the middle. The V gene's germline CDR1 is DFQATT and CDR2 SNEGSKA (reference sequence). The CDR3 region is CSARPRVQDEQYF. The CDR3 nucleotides read TGCAGTGCTAGGCCGAGGGTGCAGGACGAGCAGTACTTC.

The rearrangement uses TRBV6-5 and TRBJ2-5; D call uncertain. V gave up 2 bases and J gave up 4 bases, with 11 bases separating them. Germline values: CDR1 MNHEY, CDR2 SVGAGI. This CDR3 spans 14 amino acids. CDR3 DNA sequence: TGTGCCAGCAGTTACGGGCCAAGAGGAGAGACCCAGTACTTC. Residues: CASSYGPRGETQYF.

The chain is built from TRBV14 and TRBJ1-2, with 8 positions matching TRBD1. The CDR3 has 13 residues. J was trimmed by 8 bases and V by 4 bases; bases with no gene match: 6. Germline V lookup: CDR1 SGHDN, CDR2 FVKESK. CDR3 bases: TGTGCCAGCAGCCCTTCGACAGGGGACGGCTACACCTTC. Encoded protein: CASSPSTGDGYTF.